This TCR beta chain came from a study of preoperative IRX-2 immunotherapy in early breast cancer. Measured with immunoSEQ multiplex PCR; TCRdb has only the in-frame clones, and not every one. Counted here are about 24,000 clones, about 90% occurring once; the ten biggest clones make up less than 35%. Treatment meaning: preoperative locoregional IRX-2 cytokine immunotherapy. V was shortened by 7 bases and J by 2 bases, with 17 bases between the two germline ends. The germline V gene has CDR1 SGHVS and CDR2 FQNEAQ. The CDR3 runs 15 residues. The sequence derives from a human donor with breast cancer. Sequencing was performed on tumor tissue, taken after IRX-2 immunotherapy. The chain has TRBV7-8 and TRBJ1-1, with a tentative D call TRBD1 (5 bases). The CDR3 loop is CASTHMRDPNTEAFF. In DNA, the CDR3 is TGTGCCAGCACCCACATGAGGGACCCTAACACTGAAGCTTTCTTT.